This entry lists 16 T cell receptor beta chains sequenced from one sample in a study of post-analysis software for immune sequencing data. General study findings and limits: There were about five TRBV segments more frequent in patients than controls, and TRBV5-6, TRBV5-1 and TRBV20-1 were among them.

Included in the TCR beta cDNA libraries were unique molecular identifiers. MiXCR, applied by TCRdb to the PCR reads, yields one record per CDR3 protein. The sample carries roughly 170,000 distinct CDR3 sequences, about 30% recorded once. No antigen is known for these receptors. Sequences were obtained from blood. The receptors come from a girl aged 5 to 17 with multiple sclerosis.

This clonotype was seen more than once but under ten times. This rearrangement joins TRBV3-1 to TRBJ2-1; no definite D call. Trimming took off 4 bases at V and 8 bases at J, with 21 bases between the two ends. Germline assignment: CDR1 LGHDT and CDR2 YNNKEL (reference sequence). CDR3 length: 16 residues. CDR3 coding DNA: TGTGCCAGCAGCCCCCGCCGGCTCTACCGTCAGTATGAGCAGTTCTTC. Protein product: CASSPRRLYRQYEQFF.

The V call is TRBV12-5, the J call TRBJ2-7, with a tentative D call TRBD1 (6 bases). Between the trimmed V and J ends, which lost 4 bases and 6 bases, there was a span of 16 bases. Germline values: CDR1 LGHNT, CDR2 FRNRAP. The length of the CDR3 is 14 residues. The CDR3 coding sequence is TGTGCTAGTGGTTATGGGCAGGGGAATCTCGAGCAGTACTTC. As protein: CASGYGQGNLEQYF.

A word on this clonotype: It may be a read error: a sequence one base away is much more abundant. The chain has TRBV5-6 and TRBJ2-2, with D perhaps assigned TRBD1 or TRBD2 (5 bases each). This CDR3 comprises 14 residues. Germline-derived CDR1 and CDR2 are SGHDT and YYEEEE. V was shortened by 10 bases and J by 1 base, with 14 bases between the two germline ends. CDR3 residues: CAGTRDRNTGELFF. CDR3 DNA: TGTGCCGGCACCAGGGACCGGAACACCGGGGAGCTGTTTTTT.

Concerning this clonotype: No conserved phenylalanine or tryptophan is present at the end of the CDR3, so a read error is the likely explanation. The CDR3 spells CASTRAGSYEQYC. The CDR3 nucleotides read TGTGCCAGCACAAGGGCAGGGTCCTACGAGCAGTACTGC. The V call is TRBV14, the J call TRBJ2-7; the D gene is possibly TRBD1 (5 bases). Germline V gives CDR1 SGHDN, CDR2 FVKESK. This CDR3 contains 13 residues. The V end lost 7 bases, the J end lost 1 base, and 11 bases lay between the germline ends.

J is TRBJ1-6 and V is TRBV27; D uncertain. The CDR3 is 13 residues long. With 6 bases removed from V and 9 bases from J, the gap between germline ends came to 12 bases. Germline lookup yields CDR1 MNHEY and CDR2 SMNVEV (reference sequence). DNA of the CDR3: TGTGCCAGCAGCGAATTAGTCGCTTCACCCCTCCACTTT. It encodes CASSELVASPLHF.

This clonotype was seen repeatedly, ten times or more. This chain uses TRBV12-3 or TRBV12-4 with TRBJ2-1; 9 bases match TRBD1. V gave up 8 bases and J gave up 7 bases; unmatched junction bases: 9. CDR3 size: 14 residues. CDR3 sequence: CASRGTGTTNEQFF. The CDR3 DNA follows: TGTGCCAGCCGCGGGACAGGGACTACAAATGAGCAGTTCTTC.

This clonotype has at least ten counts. CDR3 nucleotides: TGCGCCAGCAGCCAAGAAGCGACCCAGTACTTC. Translated: CASSQEATQYF. This chain links TRBV4-1 with TRBJ2-5; D gene unclear. Trimming pared 0 bases from V and 7 bases from J, leaving 3 bases between. CDR1 is MGHRA, CDR2 YSYEKL, per germline. The CDR3 length is 11 residues.

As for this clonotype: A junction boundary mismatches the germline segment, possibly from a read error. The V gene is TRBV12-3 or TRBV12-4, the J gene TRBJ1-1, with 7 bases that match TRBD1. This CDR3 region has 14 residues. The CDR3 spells CAGSMQGQPNEAFF. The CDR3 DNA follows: TGTGCCGGCAGTATGCAGGGACAGCCTAATGAAGCTTTCTTT.

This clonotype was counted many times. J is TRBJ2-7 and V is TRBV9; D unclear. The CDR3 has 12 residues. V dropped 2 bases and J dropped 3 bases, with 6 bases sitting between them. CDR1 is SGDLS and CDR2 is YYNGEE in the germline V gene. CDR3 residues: CASSVSDYEQYF. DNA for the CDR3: TGTGCCAGCAGCGTGTCTGACTACGAGCAGTACTTC.

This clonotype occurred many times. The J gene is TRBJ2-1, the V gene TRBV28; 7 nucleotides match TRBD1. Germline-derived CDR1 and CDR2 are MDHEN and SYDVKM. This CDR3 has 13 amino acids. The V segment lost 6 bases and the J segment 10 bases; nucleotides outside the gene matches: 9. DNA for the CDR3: TGTGCCAGCAGCAAGGGGGCGGTAAGGGAGCAGTTCTTC. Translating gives CASSKGAVREQFF.

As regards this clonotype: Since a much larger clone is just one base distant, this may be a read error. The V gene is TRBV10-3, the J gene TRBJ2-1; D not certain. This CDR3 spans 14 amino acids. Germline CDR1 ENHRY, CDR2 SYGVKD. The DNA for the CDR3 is TGTGCCATCAGGGAGTCCCTTTCCTACAATGAGCAGTTCTTC. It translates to CAIRESLSYNEQFF.

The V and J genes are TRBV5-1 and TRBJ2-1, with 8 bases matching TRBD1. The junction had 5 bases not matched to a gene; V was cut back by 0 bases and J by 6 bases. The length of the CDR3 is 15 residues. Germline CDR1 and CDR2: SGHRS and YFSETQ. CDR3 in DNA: TGCGCCAGCAGCTTGGGACAGGGGACGCGCAATGAGCAGTTCTTC. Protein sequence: CASSLGQGTRNEQFF. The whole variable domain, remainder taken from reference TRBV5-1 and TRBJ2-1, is KAGVTQTPRYLIKTRGQQVTLSCSPISGHRSVSWYQQTPGQGLQFLFEYFSETQRNKGNFPGRFSGRQFSNSRSEMNVSTLELGDSALYLCASSLGQGTRNEQFFGPGTRLTVL.

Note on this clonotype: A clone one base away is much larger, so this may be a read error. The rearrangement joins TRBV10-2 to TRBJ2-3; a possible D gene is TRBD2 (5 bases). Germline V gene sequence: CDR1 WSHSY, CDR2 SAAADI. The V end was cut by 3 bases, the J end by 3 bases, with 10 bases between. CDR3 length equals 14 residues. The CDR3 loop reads CASSDLEETDTQYF. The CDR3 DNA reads TGCGCCAGCAGTGATCTGGAGGAAACAGATACGCAGTATTTT.

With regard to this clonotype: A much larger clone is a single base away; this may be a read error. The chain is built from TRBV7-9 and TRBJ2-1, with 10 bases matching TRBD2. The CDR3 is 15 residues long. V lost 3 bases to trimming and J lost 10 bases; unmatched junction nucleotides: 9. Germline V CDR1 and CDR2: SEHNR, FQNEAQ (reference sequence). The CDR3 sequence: CASSFSSGSSYEQFF. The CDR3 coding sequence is TGTGCCAGCAGCTTTTCTAGCGGGAGCTCCTACGAGCAGTTCTTC.

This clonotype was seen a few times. The CDR3 coding sequence is TGTGCCAGCAGCCCCAATACGCCCGGGACTTCTTACACAGATACGCAGTATTTT. The encoded protein is CASSPNTPGTSYTDTQYF. This chain connects TRBV3-1 to TRBJ2-3; maybe TRBD2 (6 bases). From germline, CDR1 is LGHDT and CDR2 YNNKEL (reference sequence). This CDR3 comprises 18 residues. V gave up 4 bases and J gave up 2 bases, with 22 bases separating them.

This CDR3 is CASSFNPRRNVLDYGYTF. The CDR3 DNA reads as TGTGCCAGCAGCTTCAACCCGAGGAGGAACGTTCTTGATTATGGCTACACCTTC. The chain recombines TRBV13 with TRBJ1-2; D not certain. Deletions cut 3 bases from V and 5 bases from J, with 25 bases between. Germline CDR1 reads PRHDT; CDR2 reads FYEKMQ (reference sequence). The CDR3 covers 18 residues.